The 21 T cell receptor beta chains reported below all come from one sample, sequenced in a study of T-cell memory formation after mild COVID-19. TCRdb processed the 5' RACE reads anew with MiXCR; each CDR3 protein has one entry. The sample includes roughly 220,000 distinct CDR3 sequences, 9% to 10% seen only once; the top ten take roughly 3.5%. Sequenced input: PBMCs or a T cell subset sorted from them (not recorded which). The receptors derive from a man aged 18-30 years who had mild COVID-19 (a few samples of this study predate the infection). Cell type and time point are not known.

The chain has TRBV3-1 and TRBJ2-2; TRBD2 is a possible D gene (6 bases). CDR1 is LGHDT, CDR2 YNNKEL, per germline (reference sequence). With 4 bases removed from V and 10 bases from J, the gap between germline ends came to 16 bases. CDR3 length equals 14 residues. CDR3 coding DNA: TGTGCCAGCAGCCGATTAGGAGGGGCGATGGAGCTGTTTTTT. Translation gives CASSRLGGAMELFF.

J is TRBJ1-1 and V is TRBV30; perhaps TRBD1 as D (5 bases). This CDR3 contains 12 residues. V was cut by 2 bases and J by 10 bases, with 14 bases left in between. CDR1 is GTSNPN, CDR2 SVGIG, per germline (reference sequence). Here the CDR3 DNA reads TGTGCCTGGAGTAAGTGGGGCGGGAGAGCTTTCTTT. This gives the protein CAWSKWGGRAFF.

The V gene is TRBV3-1, the J gene TRBJ1-3; D remains unclear. Trimming left V 1 base short and J 0 bases short, with 10 bases between. There are 16 residues in the CDR3. The germline CDR1 and CDR2 sequences are LGHDT and YNNKEL (reference sequence). CDR3 protein: CASSQVGGSSGNTIYF. In DNA form, the CDR3 reads TGTGCCAGCAGCCAAGTGGGAGGCAGCTCTGGAAACACCATATATTTT.

The rearrangement joins TRBV5-1 to TRBJ2-1, with 8 nucleotides matching TRBD2. This CDR3 is built from 16 residues. Germline values: CDR1 SGHRS, CDR2 YFSETQ. V was pared by 0 bases and J by 4 bases, with 6 bases of the junction left unmatched. DNA of the CDR3: TGCGCCAGCAGCTTGGATCCAGCGGGGGAGTACAATGAGCAGTTCTTC. Translated: CASSLDPAGEYNEQFF.

This clonotype was observed a few times. The V gene is TRBV5-1, the J gene TRBJ1-3; D is ambiguous. From germline, CDR1 is SGHRS and CDR2 YFSETQ. The CDR3 covers 15 residues. V lost 0 bases and J lost 0, with 7 bases in between. For the CDR3, the DNA is TGCGCCAGCAGCTTGGCCGGGATCTCTGGAAACACCATATATTTT. It specifies CASSLAGISGNTIYF. The whole variable domain, filled in from reference TRBV5-1 and TRBJ1-3, reads KAGVTQTPRYLIKTRGQQVTLSCSPISGHRSVSWYQQTPGQGLQFLFEYFSETQRNKGNFPGRFSGRQFSNSRSEMNVSTLELGDSALYLCASSLAGISGNTIYFGEGSWLTVV.

There are many counts of this clonotype. The J gene is TRBJ2-7, the V gene TRBV29-1, with D tentatively TRBD1 (6 bases). Germline V gene sequence: CDR1 SQVTM, CDR2 ANQGSEA. There are 13 residues in the CDR3. Trimming removed 3 bases at V and 3 bases at J, with 12 bases between. Written as DNA, the CDR3 is TGCAGCGTTGAGCCAGGGGAAAACTACGAGCAGTACTTC. It specifies CSVEPGENYEQYF.

The rearrangement joins TRBV9 to TRBJ1-1; TRBD1 is a possible D gene (5 bases). The CDR3 sequence is 21 residues long. The germline V gene has CDR1 SGDLS and CDR2 YYNGEE. V was shortened by 0 bases and J by 1 base, with 28 bases between the two germline ends. Here the CDR3 reads CASSVAPLPRDAGVANTEAFF. DNA for the CDR3: TGTGCCAGCAGCGTAGCCCCCCTACCCCGGGACGCTGGGGTTGCGAACACTGAAGCTTTCTTT. The entire variable domain, with the rest obtained from reference TRBV9 and TRBJ1-1, is as follows: DSGVTQTPKHLITATGQRVTLRCSPRSGDLSVYWYQQSLDQGLQFLIQYYNGEERAKGNILERFSAQQFPDLHSELNLSSLELGDSALYFCASSVAPLPRDAGVANTEAFFGQGTRLTVV.

The sample holds a few counts of this clonotype. The chain combines TRBV6-6 with TRBJ2-3; unclear D gene. V gave up 2 bases and J gave up 2 bases, with 8 bases separating them. The CDR3 has 14 amino acids. Per germline, CDR1 MNHNY and CDR2 SVGAGI (reference sequence). DNA of the CDR3: TGTGCCAGCAGTTACCCCGGCGCCACAGATACGCAGTATTTT. As protein: CASSYPGATDTQYF.

This clonotype showed up just a few times. V is TRBV7-3 and J is TRBJ2-3, with 8 bases identical to TRBD2. The germline CDR1 and CDR2 sequences are SGHTA and FQGTGA. CDR3 length equals 16 residues. Trimming removed 0 bases from V and 4 bases from J; junction bases left unmatched: 6. CDR3 sequence reads: CASSLTAGGRADTQYF. The CDR3 nucleotides are TGTGCCAGCAGCTTAACGGCGGGAGGCCGCGCAGATACGCAGTATTTT. The full variable domain, rest sourced from reference TRBV7-3 and TRBJ2-3, is GAGVSQTPSNKVTEKGKYVELRCDPISGHTALYWYRQSLGQGPEFLIYFQGTGAADDSGLPNDRFFAVRPEGSVSTLKIQRTERGDSAVYLCASSLTAGGRADTQYFGPGTRLTVL.

The V call is TRBV5-1, the J call TRBJ2-5, with 7 bases lining up with TRBD2. This CDR3 region has 15 residues. The ends lost 0 bases at V and 4 bases at J; junction bases unmatched: 6. CDR1 is SGHRS, CDR2 YFSETQ, per germline. The CDR3 sequence: CASSLGAGSAETQYF. CDR3 bases: TGCGCCAGCAGCTTGGGAGCGGGGTCGGCAGAGACCCAGTACTTC. Drawing the rest from reference TRBV5-1 and TRBJ2-5, the complete variable domain is KAGVTQTPRYLIKTRGQQVTLSCSPISGHRSVSWYQQTPGQGLQFLFEYFSETQRNKGNFPGRFSGRQFSNSRSEMNVSTLELGDSALYLCASSLGAGSAETQYFGPGTRLLVL.

This clonotype was picked up a small number of times. This chain joins TRBV6-1 and TRBJ2-7; possible D gene TRBD1, 6 bases. Germline CDR1 MNHNS, CDR2 SASEGT. This CDR3 is 16 amino acids long. Trimming left V 5 bases short and J 1 base short, with 18 bases between. This CDR3 is CASSYARQGSSYEQYV. In DNA form, the CDR3 reads TGTGCCAGCAGTTACGCCCGGCAGGGGTCTTCCTACGAGCAGTACGTC.

This clonotype occurred a few times. The gene calls are TRBV28 and TRBJ2-6, with D possibly TRBD1 on 5 matching bases. Deletions cut 5 bases from V and 1 base from J, with 9 bases between. CDR1 and CDR2 from the germline V gene are MDHEN and SYDVKM. This CDR3 comprises 15 residues. For the CDR3, the DNA is TGTGCCAGCAGTCCACCAGGGTCTGGGGCCAACGTCCTGACTTTC. Its translation: CASSPPGSGANVLTF.

In its sample, this clonotype was seen a few times. The rearrangement uses TRBV3-1 and TRBJ1-1, with 10 bases aligning to TRBD1. The CDR3 totals 13 residues. V trimming: 6 bases; J trimming: 6 bases; junction bases outside the gene matches: 4. Germline loops: CDR1 LGHDT, CDR2 YNNKEL (reference sequence). The CDR3 region is CASRRQGAAEAFF. The CDR3 nucleotides are TGTGCCAGCAGGCGACAGGGGGCGGCTGAAGCTTTCTTT.

The chain carries TRBV28 and TRBJ1-5; possibly TRBD1 for D (5 bases). Germline CDR1 MDHEN, CDR2 SYDVKM. Trimming took 8 bases from V and 9 from J, leaving 14 bases between them. The CDR3 extends over 12 amino acids. CDR3 sequence reads: CASGIEGLPQHF. In DNA form, the CDR3 reads TGTGCCAGCGGTATAGAGGGGTTGCCCCAGCATTTT.

This chain joins TRBV6-1 and TRBJ1-5; 8 nucleotides agree with TRBD1. The germline V gene has CDR1 MNHNS and CDR2 SASEGT. V shed 6 bases, J shed 6 bases, and the junction held 7 bases outside the gene matches. There are 14 residues in the CDR3. The CDR3 spells CASSVGQGGQPQHF. Here the CDR3 DNA reads TGTGCCAGCAGCGTAGGACAGGGTGGTCAGCCCCAGCATTTT.

This clonotype was picked up a small number of times. The gene calls are TRBV7-2 and TRBJ1-2; 8 bases match TRBD1. The junction had 9 bases not matched to a gene; V was cut back by 4 bases and J by 8 bases. Per germline, CDR1 SGHTA and CDR2 FQGNSA. The CDR3 runs 14 residues. The CDR3 spells CASSSRGQGLGYTF. In nucleotides, the CDR3 is TGTGCCAGCAGCTCTAGAGGACAGGGCCTGGGCTACACCTTC.

The rearrangement uses TRBV12-3 or TRBV12-4 and TRBJ1-1, with 7 bases aligning to TRBD1. The J segment lost 10 bases and the V segment lost 5 bases, leaving 10 bases of the junction unmatched. The CDR3 totals 13 residues. The CDR3 loop reads CASSQTRGLAAFF. In nucleotides, the CDR3 is TGTGCCAGCAGTCAAACCAGGGGGTTGGCAGCTTTCTTT.

This clonotype was picked up a small number of times. The rearrangement uses TRBV15 and TRBJ2-3; possible D gene TRBD2, 5 bases. Per the germline V gene, CDR1 is LNHNV and CDR2 is YYDKDF (reference sequence). Trimming took off 0 bases at V and 2 bases at J, with 6 bases between the two ends. The CDR3 loop spans 14 amino acids. Here the CDR3 reads CATSRDGDTDTQYF. In nucleotides, the CDR3 is TGTGCCACCAGCAGAGACGGGGACACAGATACGCAGTATTTT. Filled out from reference TRBV15 and TRBJ2-3, the complete variable domain reads DAMVIQNPRYQVTQFGKPVTLSCSQTLNHNVMYWYQQKSSQAPKLLFHYYDKDFNNEADTPDNFQSRRPNTSFCFLDIRSPGLGDTAMYLCATSRDGDTDTQYFGPGTRLTVL.

This clonotype was recorded a few times. The chain couples TRBV2 to TRBJ2-3, with unresolved D. The V and J ends lost 5 bases and 0 bases respectively, with 6 bases between them. The CDR3 sequence is 13 residues long. The germline CDR1 and CDR2 sequences are SNHLY and FYNNEI. As DNA, the CDR3 is TGTGCCAGCAGTAAGACTAGCACAGATACGCAGTATTTT. It codes for CASSKTSTDTQYF.

This clonotype was recorded at least ten times. This chain uses TRBV4-3 with TRBJ2-3; tentative D call: TRBD1 (5 bases). CDR1 is LGHNA and CDR2 is YSLEER in the germline V gene. The germline V and J ends were trimmed by 5 bases and 5 bases, with 8 bases remaining between them. This CDR3 has 12 residues. As DNA, the CDR3 is TGCGCCAGCAGCGAAAGGGGAGATACGCAGTATTTT. This codes for CASSERGDTQYF.

This clonotype appeared many times. This chain connects TRBV20-1 to TRBJ2-3, with 12 bases identical to TRBD2. This CDR3 contains 17 residues. Per the germline V gene, CDR1 is DFQATT and CDR2 is SNEGSKA (reference sequence). Trimming at V came to 1 base and at J to 4 bases, leaving 9 bases not matched to a gene. The CDR3 loop reads CSARGDLAGGLPDTQYF. The DNA of the CDR3 is TGCAGTGCTAGAGGGGATCTAGCGGGGGGGCTTCCAGATACGCAGTATTTT.